The sequence of this T cell receptor beta chain was determined in a study of cytomegalovirus exposure and HLA in healthy donors. Study-level results: A link between a missense DCLRE1C variant and TCR beta V- and J-gene trimming emerged from a later analysis.

CDR1 is MNHEY, CDR2 SMNVEV, per germline (reference sequence). The CDR3 runs 15 residues. The V segment lost 6 bases and the J segment 8 bases; nucleotides outside the gene matches: 10. PCR employed 60 Vbeta and 13 Jbeta primers. The repertoire was sequenced with immunoSEQ multiplex PCR; TCRdb's copy has only in-frame clones and lacks some. The sample carries under 200,000 clones, roughly 82% recorded once. Comments on this clone: The antigen is not known.

The chain joins TRBV27 to TRBJ1-6, with 7 bases fitting TRBD1. The clonotype was recovered from a woman aged 45-59 years in good health and CMV-seronegative. Sequenced: PBMCs. CDR3 sequence (DNA): TGTGCCAGCAGGCGATCGACAGGGAGCGATTCACCCCTCCACTTT. Translation: CASRRSTGSDSPLHF.